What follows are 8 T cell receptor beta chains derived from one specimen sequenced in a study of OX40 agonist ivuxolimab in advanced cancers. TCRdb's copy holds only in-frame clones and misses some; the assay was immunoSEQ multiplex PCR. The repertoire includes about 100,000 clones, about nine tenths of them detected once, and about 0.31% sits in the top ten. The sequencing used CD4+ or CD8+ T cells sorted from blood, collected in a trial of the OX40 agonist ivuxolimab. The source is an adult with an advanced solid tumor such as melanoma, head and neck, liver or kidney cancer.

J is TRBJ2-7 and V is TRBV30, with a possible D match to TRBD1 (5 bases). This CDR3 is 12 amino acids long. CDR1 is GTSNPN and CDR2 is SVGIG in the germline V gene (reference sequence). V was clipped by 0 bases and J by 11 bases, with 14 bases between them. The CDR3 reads CAWSVLDREKYF. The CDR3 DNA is TGTGCCTGGAGTGTTCTAGACAGAGAGAAGTACTTC.

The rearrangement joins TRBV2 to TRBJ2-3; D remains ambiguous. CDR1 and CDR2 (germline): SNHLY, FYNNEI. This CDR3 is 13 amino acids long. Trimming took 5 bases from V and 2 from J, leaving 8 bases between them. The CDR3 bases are TGTGCCAGCAGTACCGGGTCCACAGATACGCAGTATTTT. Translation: CASSTGSTDTQYF.

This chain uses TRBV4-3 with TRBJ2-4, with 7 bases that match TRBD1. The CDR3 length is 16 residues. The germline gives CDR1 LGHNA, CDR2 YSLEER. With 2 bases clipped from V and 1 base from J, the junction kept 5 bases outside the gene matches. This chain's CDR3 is CASSQKGAGAKNIQYF. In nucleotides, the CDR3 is TGCGCCAGCAGCCAAAAGGGGGCAGGGGCCAAAAACATTCAGTACTTC.

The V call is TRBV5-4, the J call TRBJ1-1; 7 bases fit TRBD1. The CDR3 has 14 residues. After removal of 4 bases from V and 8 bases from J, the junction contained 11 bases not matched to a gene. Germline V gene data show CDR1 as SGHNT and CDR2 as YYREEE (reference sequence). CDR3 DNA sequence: TGTGCCAGCAGCCTAGGCTTCGGACAGGAAGAAGCTTTCTTT. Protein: CASSLGFGQEEAFF.

The CDR3 sequence: CATKYRGLLYEKLFF. The CDR3 nucleotides are TGTGCCACCAAATACAGGGGGCTTCTTTATGAAAAACTGTTTTTT. V is TRBV28 and J is TRBJ1-4; 9 nucleotides match TRBD1. CDR3 length: 15 residues. Looked up from germline, CDR1 is MDHEN and CDR2 is SYDVKM. The junction had 12 bases not matched to a gene; V was cut back by 10 bases and J by 6 bases.

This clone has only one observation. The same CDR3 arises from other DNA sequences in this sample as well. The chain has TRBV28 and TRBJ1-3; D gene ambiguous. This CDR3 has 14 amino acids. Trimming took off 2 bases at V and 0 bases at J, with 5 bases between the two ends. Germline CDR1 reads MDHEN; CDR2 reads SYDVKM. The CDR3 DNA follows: TGTGCCAGCAGTTTAGCTATCTCTGGAAACACCATATATTTT. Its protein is CASSLAISGNTIYF.

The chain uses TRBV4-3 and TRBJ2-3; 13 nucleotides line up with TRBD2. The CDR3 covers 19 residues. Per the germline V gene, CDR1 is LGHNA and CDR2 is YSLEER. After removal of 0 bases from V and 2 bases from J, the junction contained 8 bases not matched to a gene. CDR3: CASSQEGGTSGTVTDTQYF. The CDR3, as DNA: TGCGCCAGCAGCCAAGAGGGCGGGACTAGCGGGACGGTCACAGATACGCAGTATTTT.

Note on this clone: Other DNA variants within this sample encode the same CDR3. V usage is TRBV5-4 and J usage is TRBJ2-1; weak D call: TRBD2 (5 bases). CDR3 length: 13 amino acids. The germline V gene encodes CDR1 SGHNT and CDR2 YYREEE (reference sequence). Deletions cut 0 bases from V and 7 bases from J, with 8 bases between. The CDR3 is CASSLAGGNEQFF. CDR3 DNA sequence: TGTGCCAGCAGCTTGGCCGGAGGTAATGAGCAGTTCTTC.